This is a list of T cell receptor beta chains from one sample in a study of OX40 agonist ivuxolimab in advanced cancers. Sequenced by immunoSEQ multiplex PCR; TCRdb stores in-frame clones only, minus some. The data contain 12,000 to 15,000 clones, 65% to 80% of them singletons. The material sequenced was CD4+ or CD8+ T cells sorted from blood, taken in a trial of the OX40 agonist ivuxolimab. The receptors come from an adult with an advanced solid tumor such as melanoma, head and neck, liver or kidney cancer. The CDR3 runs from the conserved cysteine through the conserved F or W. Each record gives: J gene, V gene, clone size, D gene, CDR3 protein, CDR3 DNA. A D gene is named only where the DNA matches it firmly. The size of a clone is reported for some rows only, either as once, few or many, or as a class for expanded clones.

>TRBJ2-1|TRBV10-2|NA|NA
CASADSRSEQFF
TGCGCCAGCGCGGACTCGCGTAGTGAGCAGTTCTTC
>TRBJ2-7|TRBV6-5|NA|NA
CASSYLTKYRYEQYF
TGTGCCAGCAGTTACCTCACGAAATATAGGTACGAGCAGTACTTC
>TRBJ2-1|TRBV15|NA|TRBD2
CVTRGGTYNEQFF
TGTGTCACTCGGGGGGGAACCTACAATGAGCAGTTCTTC
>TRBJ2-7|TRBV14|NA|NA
CASSQQYGFYEQYF
TGTGCCAGCAGCCAGCAGTACGGCTTCTACGAGCAGTACTTC
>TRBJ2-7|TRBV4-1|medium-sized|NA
CASNQPETTYEQYF
TGCGCCAGCAACCAACCAGAGACAACCTACGAGCAGTACTTC
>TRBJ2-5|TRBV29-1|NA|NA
CSVDTSWQETQYF
TGCAGCGTTGATACTAGCTGGCAAGAGACCCAGTACTTC
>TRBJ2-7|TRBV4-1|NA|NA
CASSQNRGLNYEQYF
TGCGCCAGCAGCCAAAATAGGGGACTTAACTACGAGCAGTACTTC
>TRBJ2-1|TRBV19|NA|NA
CASSIRPRSSSYNEQFF
TGTGCCAGTAGTATAAGGCCCAGATCGAGCTCCTACAATGAGCAGTTCTTC
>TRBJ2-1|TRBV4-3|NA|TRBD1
CASSQDLNFGQVYNEQFF
TGCGCCAGCAGCCAAGACCTTAACTTCGGACAGGTATACAATGAGCAGTTCTTC
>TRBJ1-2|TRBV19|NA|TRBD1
CASRTTGDYGYTF
TGTGCCAGTAGAACTACAGGGGACTATGGCTACACCTTC
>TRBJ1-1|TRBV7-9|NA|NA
CASSLNRGTEAFF
TGTGCCAGCAGCTTAAATCGGGGGACTGAAGCTTTCTTT
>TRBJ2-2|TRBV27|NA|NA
CASSLSGEGEDTGELFF
TGTGCCAGCAGTTTATCTGGTGAAGGGGAGGACACCGGGGAGCTGTTTTTT
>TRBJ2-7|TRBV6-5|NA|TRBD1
CASSYSTGQVIYEQYF
TGTGCCAGCAGTTACTCGACGGGACAGGTGATCTACGAGCAGTACTTC
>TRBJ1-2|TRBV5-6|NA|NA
CASSLAGNYGYTF
TGTGCCAGCAGCTTGGCAGGGAACTATGGCTACACCTTC
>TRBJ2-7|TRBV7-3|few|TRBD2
CASSSAGTSDSYEQYF
TGTGCCAGCAGCTCAGCCGGGACTAGCGACTCCTACGAGCAGTACTTC
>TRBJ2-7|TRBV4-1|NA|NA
CASSPTSSYEQYF
TGCGCCAGCAGCCCAACGAGCTCCTACGAGCAGTACTTC
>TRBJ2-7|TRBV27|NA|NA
CASSSKAHYEQYF
TGTGCCAGCAGTTCAAAGGCGCACTACGAGCAGTACTTC
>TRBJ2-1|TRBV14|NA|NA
CASSQGQGWVNEQFF
TGTGCCAGCAGCCAAGGTCAGGGGTGGGTCAATGAGCAGTTCTTC
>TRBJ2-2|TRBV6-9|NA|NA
CASSYDSGTGELFF
TGTGCCAGCAGTTACGACTCAGGGACCGGGGAGCTGTTTTTT
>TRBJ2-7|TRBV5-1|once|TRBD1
CASSFGTGGYEQYF
TGCGCCAGCAGCTTCGGGACAGGAGGCTACGAGCAGTACTTC
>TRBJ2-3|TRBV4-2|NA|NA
CASSQVIGVTSTDTQYF
TGTGCCAGCAGCCAAGTCATCGGGGTTACTAGCACAGATACGCAGTATTTT
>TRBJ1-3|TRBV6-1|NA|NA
CASSDGASGNTIYF
TGTGCCAGCAGTGATGGGGCCTCTGGAAACACCATATATTTT
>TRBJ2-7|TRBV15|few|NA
CATAGDHSYEQYF
TGTGCCACCGCCGGAGATCACTCCTACGAGCAGTACTTC
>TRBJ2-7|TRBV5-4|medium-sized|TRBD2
CASSPERGSYEQYF
TGTGCCAGCAGCCCCGAGCGGGGATCCTACGAGCAGTACTTC
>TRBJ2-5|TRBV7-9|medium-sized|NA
CASSPTSFGETQYF
TGTGCCAGCAGCCCAACTAGCTTTGGAGAGACCCAGTACTTC
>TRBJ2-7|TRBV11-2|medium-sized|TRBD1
CASSFIPSRDRSYEQYF
TGTGCCAGCAGCTTCATCCCCTCTCGGGACAGATCCTACGAGCAGTACTTC
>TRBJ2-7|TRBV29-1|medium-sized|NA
CSVGRAPTGVMYEQYF
TGCAGCGTTGGCCGGGCTCCGACGGGGGTAATGTACGAGCAGTACTTC
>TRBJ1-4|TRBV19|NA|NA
CASSTLPGVAEEKLFF
TGTGCCAGTAGTACACTCCCAGGGGTAGCGGAAGAAAAACTGTTTTTT
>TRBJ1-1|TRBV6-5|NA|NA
CASSYSGNAEAFF
TGTGCCAGCAGTTACTCGGGGAATGCCGAAGCTTTCTTT
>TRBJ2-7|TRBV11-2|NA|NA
CASSQEVQASYEQYF
TGTGCCAGCAGCCAAGAGGTTCAGGCATCCTACGAGCAGTACTTC
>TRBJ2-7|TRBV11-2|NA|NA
CASSSQTGYEQYF
TGTGCCAGCAGCTCCCAGACAGGCTACGAGCAGTACTTC
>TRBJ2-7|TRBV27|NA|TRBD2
CASRESGGYEQYF
TGTGCCAGCAGAGAAAGCGGGGGCTACGAGCAGTACTTC
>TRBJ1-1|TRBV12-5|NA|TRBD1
CASGLPPTGVEAFF
TGTGCTAGTGGTTTGCCGCCGACAGGGGTGGAAGCTTTCTTT
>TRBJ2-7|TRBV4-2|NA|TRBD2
CASSIAGASYEQYF
TGTGCCAGCAGTATAGCGGGTGCGTCCTACGAGCAGTACTTC
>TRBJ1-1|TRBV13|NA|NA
CASSFGLGSITEAFF
TGTGCCAGCAGCTTTGGTCTCGGGAGCATCACTGAAGCTTTCTTT
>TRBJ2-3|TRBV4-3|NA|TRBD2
CASSQERLAGITDTQYF
TGCGCCAGCAGCCAAGAAAGACTAGCGGGGATCACAGATACGCAGTATTTT
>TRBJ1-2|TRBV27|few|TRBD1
CASGVRDRAHTF
TGTGCCAGCGGGGTCCGGGACAGGGCCCACACCTTC
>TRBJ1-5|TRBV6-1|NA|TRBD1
CASGPGQGQPQHF
TGTGCCAGCGGGCCGGGACAGGGGCAGCCCCAGCATTTT
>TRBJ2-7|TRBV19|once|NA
CASSPTGVAYEQYF
TGTGCCAGTAGTCCAACGGGGGTGGCCTACGAGCAGTACTTC
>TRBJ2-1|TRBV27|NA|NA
CASSLSWEGYNEQFF
TGTGCCAGCAGTTTATCGTGGGAAGGGTACAATGAGCAGTTCTTC
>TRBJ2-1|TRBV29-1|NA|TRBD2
CSVDGEAGGGDEQFF
TGCAGCGTTGACGGAGAGGCGGGAGGAGGTGATGAGCAGTTCTTC
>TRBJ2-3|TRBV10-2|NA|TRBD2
CASRTGLAGGSDTQYF
TGCGCCAGCAGAACGGGACTAGCGGGAGGTTCGGATACGCAGTATTTT
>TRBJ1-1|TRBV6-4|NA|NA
CASSGSAVPGPTGTEAFF
TGTGCCAGCAGTGGCTCGGCGGTACCCGGCCCCACAGGCACTGAAGCTTTCTTT